The 32 T cell receptor beta chains given below trace back to one sample, sequenced in a study of vaccination effects on CD4 cells after COVID-19. Pools of viral peptides were used by the ViraFEST assay to expand antigen-specific CD4+ T cells ahead of sequencing. Researchers isolated CD4+ T cells once approximately eleven days of culture had elapsed. Participants were given two doses of BNT162b2 or mRNA-1273 vaccine. No antigen has been assigned to these receptors. Sequenced by immunoSEQ multiplex PCR; TCRdb stores in-frame clones only, minus some. Here the sample spans 25,000 to 30,000 clones, less than 85% being singletons. The source was CD4+ T cells from PBMCs cultured with HCoV-NL63 spike peptides, collected after COVID-19 vaccination. The source is a human donor who received a COVID-19 vaccine.

J is TRBJ2-3 and V is TRBV10-3; 12 bases fit TRBD2. The CDR3 contains 17 residues. CDR1 and CDR2 from the germline V gene are ENHRY and SYGVKD. Trimming cost V 0 bases and J 4 bases; bases outside gene matches: 5. The CDR3 sequence is CAISESASGGAADTQYF. CDR3 DNA: TGTGCCATCAGTGAGTCTGCTAGCGGGGGGGCGGCAGATACGCAGTATTTT.

The chain couples TRBV6-6 to TRBJ2-7; 10 nucleotides line up with TRBD2. V dropped 6 bases and J dropped 4; count of bases not matched to a gene: 9. CDR3 length: 15 amino acids. Germline assignment: CDR1 MNHNY and CDR2 SVGAGI (reference sequence). DNA for the CDR3: TGTGCCAGCAGAAGAACTAGCGGGGAGATATACGAGCAGTACTTC. It yields the protein CASRRTSGEIYEQYF.

CDR3 loop: CASSLAPSGGIGYTF. The CDR3, as DNA: TGCGCCAGCAGCTTGGCCCCGTCAGGGGGAATCGGCTACACCTTC. V gene TRBV5-1 combines with J gene TRBJ1-2; 7 nucleotides agree with TRBD1. V shed 0 bases and J 8 bases; nucleotides not matched to a gene: 10. CDR1 is SGHRS, CDR2 YFSETQ, per germline. This CDR3 is 15 amino acids long. The whole variable domain, remainder taken from reference TRBV5-1 and TRBJ1-2, is KAGVTQTPRYLIKTRGQQVTLSCSPISGHRSVSWYQQTPGQGLQFLFEYFSETQRNKGNFPGRFSGRQFSNSRSEMNVSTLELGDSALYLCASSLAPSGGIGYTFGSGTRLTVV.

This chain connects TRBV24-1 to TRBJ1-2; TRBD1 is a possible D gene (5 bases). The V gene lost 7 bases and the J gene lost 6 bases, with 14 bases spanning the gap. From germline, CDR1 is KGHDR and CDR2 SFDVKD. This CDR3 spans 13 amino acids. CDR3 in amino acids: CATRETGVDGYTF. In DNA form, the CDR3 reads TGTGCCACCAGGGAAACAGGAGTGGATGGCTACACCTTC.

The chain has TRBV11-2 and TRBJ1-2; 8 positions match TRBD1. The CDR3 is 16 amino acids. After removal of 2 bases from V and 5 bases from J, the junction contained 10 bases not matched to a gene. CDR1 SGHAT and CDR2 FQNNGV come from the germline V gene. The CDR3 region has the DNA TGTGCCAGCAGCTTATCTGGCGTGGGACAGGCATATGGCTACACCTTC. Protein sequence: CASSLSGVGQAYGYTF.

V is TRBV7-9 and J is TRBJ2-5; D perhaps matches TRBD2 (6 bases). The CDR3 extends over 16 amino acids. V gave up 0 bases and J gave up 4 bases, with 15 bases separating them. The germline V gene encodes CDR1 SEHNR and CDR2 FQNEAQ (reference sequence). CDR3 DNA sequence: TGTGCCAGCAGCTTAGCGGGAGGACTGTCTCGAGAGACCCAGTACTTC. Translation: CASSLAGGLSRETQYF.

The chain is built from TRBV4-1 and TRBJ2-7, with D possibly TRBD1 on 6 matching bases. V was trimmed by 2 bases and J by 1 base, leaving 21 bases between them. The CDR3 has 18 residues. From germline, CDR1 is MGHRA and CDR2 YSYEKL. The CDR3: CASSQRLTGTTTSYEQYF. In DNA, the CDR3 is TGCGCCAGCAGCCAAAGACTGACCGGGACAACGACTTCCTACGAGCAGTACTTC.

The chain employs TRBV27 and TRBJ1-1; 7 bases fit TRBD1. Germline CDR1 reads MNHEY; CDR2 reads SMNVEV (reference sequence). CDR3 size: 16 residues. V trimming: 3 bases; J trimming: 0 bases; junction bases outside the gene matches: 7. The CDR3 protein is CASSLTGLSMNTEAFF. In DNA, the CDR3 is TGTGCCAGCAGTTTGACAGGGCTTTCCATGAACACTGAAGCTTTCTTT.

This chain connects TRBV18 to TRBJ2-7; TRBD2 matches at 11 bases. CDR3 size: 16 residues. The V segment lost 6 bases and the J segment 0 bases; nucleotides outside the gene matches: 7. Germline CDR1 reads KGHSH; CDR2 reads LQKENI. In nucleotides, the CDR3 is TGTGCCAGCTCGACAGGGGGGACTAGCGGCTCCTACGAGCAGTACTTC. It yields the protein CASSTGGTSGSYEQYF.

CDR3 nucleotide sequence: TGTGCCACCAGGGGGGGAGACGAGCAGTACTTC. Residues: CATRGGDEQYF. The chain uses TRBV10-3 and TRBJ2-7; D possibly uses TRBD1 or TRBD2 (7 bases each). Germline-derived CDR1 and CDR2 are ENHRY and SYGVKD. Trimming took 10 bases from V and 5 from J, leaving 12 bases between them. The CDR3 runs 11 residues.

V is TRBV5-6 and J is TRBJ2-5, with TRBD1 identical over 7 bases. Germline V lookup: CDR1 SGHDT, CDR2 YYEEEE. Losses at the gene ends were 1 base for V and 2 bases for J; bases not matched to a gene: 14. This CDR3 contains 18 residues. CDR3 in amino acids: CASSLPSRTGLGQETQYF. The CDR3 DNA reads as TGTGCCAGCAGCTTGCCGAGCCGGACAGGCCTCGGGCAAGAGACCCAGTACTTC.

This clone is labeled as medium-sized. The J gene is TRBJ2-6, the V gene TRBV5-1; D might be TRBD1 (6 bases). V lost 1 base to trimming and J lost 2 bases, with 10 bases between them. Germline CDR1 is SGHRS and CDR2 is YFSETQ. The CDR3 runs to 16 residues. This chain's CDR3 is CASSLSGAAGANVLTF. As DNA, the CDR3 is TGCGCCAGCAGCTTGTCAGGGGCGGCTGGGGCCAACGTCCTGACTTTC.

This clone was seen once. V and J are TRBV21-1 and TRBJ2-1. TRBV21-1 is assigned pseudogene status. The CDR3 is 18 amino acids. DNA for the CDR3: TGTGCCAGCAGCCGTCTAGGGGATTTTATACGACTAAACAATGAGCAGTTCTTC. This gives the protein CASSRLGDFIRLNNEQFF.

This clone appeared a single time. CDR3 nucleotide sequence: TGTGCCAGCAGTTTCTTAGCGGAGCAGTTCTTC. This encodes CASSFLAEQFF. V is TRBV27 and J is TRBJ2-1, with D possibly TRBD2 on 5 matching bases. The V end was cut by 3 bases, the J end by 10 bases, with 7 bases between. In germline, CDR1 is MNHEY, CDR2 SMNVEV (reference sequence). The CDR3 sequence is 11 residues long.

The chain is built from TRBV2 and TRBJ2-1; D unclear. CDR3 size: 14 residues. V lost 3 bases and J 0 bases, leaving 6 bases between the germline ends. CDR1 and CDR2 from the germline V gene are SNHLY and FYNNEI. The chain's CDR3 is CASSEMSSYNEQFF. The CDR3 coding sequence is TGTGCCAGCAGTGAGATGAGCTCCTACAATGAGCAGTTCTTC.

The chain uses TRBV7-9 and TRBJ2-5; D ambiguous. The CDR3 consists of 11 residues. The ends were cut back, 7 bases at V and 4 bases at J, with 7 bases in the middle. Germline V gene data show CDR1 as SEHNR and CDR2 as FQNEAQ (reference sequence). The CDR3 reads CASTPGETQYF. As DNA, the CDR3 is TGTGCCAGCACCCCGGGAGAGACCCAGTACTTC.

The V call is TRBV5-1, the J call TRBJ2-2; 14 nucleotides align to TRBD2. V gave up 1 base and J gave up 7 bases; unmatched junction bases: 6. There are 17 residues in the CDR3. The germline CDR1 and CDR2 sequences are SGHRS and YFSETQ. In DNA form, the CDR3 reads TGCGCCAGCAGCTTGCGACTAGCGGGAGGGCTCGGCGGGGAGCTGTTTTTT. Encoded protein: CASSLRLAGGLGGELFF.

Only one count was recorded for this clone. V gene TRBV5-1 combines with J gene TRBJ1-6; D gene uncertain. The CDR3 spans 16 residues. V was trimmed by 0 bases and J by 0 bases, leaving 7 bases between them. In germline, CDR1 is SGHRS, CDR2 YFSETQ. The CDR3 DNA reads TGCGCCAGCAGCTTGGTCGAGGGCTCCTATAATTCACCCCTCCACTTT. Encoded protein: CASSLVEGSYNSPLHF.

The chain joins TRBV5-4 to TRBJ2-1, with 8 bases matching TRBD1. The CDR3 extends over 15 amino acids. V was pared by 3 bases and J by 2 bases, with 4 bases of the junction left unmatched. Germline V gene lookup returns CDR1 SGHNT and CDR2 YYREEE (reference sequence). CDR3 loop: CASSSGQATYNEQFF. CDR3 bases: TGTGCCAGCAGCTCGGGACAGGCGACCTACAATGAGCAGTTCTTC.

This clone appeared once. The sample has other DNA sequences that encode this CDR3 too. The chain carries TRBV6-1 and TRBJ2-6; possible D gene TRBD1, 5 bases. Germline CDR1 reads MNHNS; CDR2 reads SASEGT. This CDR3 has 15 residues. V was clipped by 1 base and J by 1 base, with 5 bases between them. This CDR3 reads CASSEEGSGANVLTF. CDR3 DNA: TGTGCCAGCAGTGAAGAGGGGTCTGGGGCCAACGTCCTGACTTTC.

The chain uses TRBV5-4 and TRBJ2-6, with 13 bases fitting TRBD2. Germline trimming cut 4 bases from V and 4 bases from J; bases unmatched to any gene: 8. Germline V gives CDR1 SGHNT, CDR2 YYREEE (reference sequence). This CDR3 has 18 residues. The CDR3 protein is CASSTGTSGAWGANVLTF. In DNA, the CDR3 is TGTGCCAGCAGCACTGGGACTAGCGGGGCGTGGGGGGCCAACGTCCTGACTTTC.

The CDR3 loop is CASSLAVGSSYEQYF. In DNA, the CDR3 is TGTGCCAGCAGCTTAGCGGTCGGTAGCTCCTACGAGCAGTACTTC. This rearrangement joins TRBV7-2 to TRBJ2-7; D ambiguous. Trimming stripped 0 bases from V and 0 bases from J, with 9 bases between. CDR1 and CDR2 from the germline V gene are SGHTA and FQGNSA. This CDR3 is built from 15 residues.

In DNA form, the CDR3 reads TGTGCCAGCAGCTTGTGGCGGGGGGACGCTACCTACGAGCAGTACTTC. Its translation is CASSLWRGDATYEQYF. The chain combines TRBV11-2 with TRBJ2-7; 8 bases agree with TRBD2. The CDR3 runs 16 residues. Germline-derived CDR1 and CDR2 are SGHAT and FQNNGV. J lost 2 bases, V lost 3 bases, and 9 bases had no gene match.

This chain links TRBV15 with TRBJ2-7, with 7 bases lining up with TRBD1. CDR3 length: 14 amino acids. CDR1 is LNHNV and CDR2 is YYDKDF in the germline V gene (reference sequence). V dropped 2 bases and J dropped 0; count of bases not matched to a gene: 1. The CDR3 region has the DNA TGTGCCACCAGCAGAAGGGACAGCTCCTACGAGCAGTACTTC. Translated, it gives CATSRRDSSYEQYF. Complete variable domain (other parts from reference TRBV15 and TRBJ2-7): DAMVIQNPRYQVTQFGKPVTLSCSQTLNHNVMYWYQQKSSQAPKLLFHYYDKDFNNEADTPDNFQSRRPNTSFCFLDIRSPGLGDTAMYLCATSRRDSSYEQYFGPGTRLTVT.

The J gene is TRBJ1-1, the V gene TRBV11-2, with D possibly TRBD1 on 5 matching bases. Germline V CDR1 and CDR2: SGHAT, FQNNGV. The V end was cut by 3 bases, the J end by 4 bases, with 12 bases between. The CDR3 covers 14 residues. CDR3 nucleotide sequence: TGTGCCAGCAGCTTCGGTCGGGGGGGCACTGAAGCTTTCTTT. Translation: CASSFGRGGTEAFF.

The V call is TRBV6-1, the J call TRBJ1-5; D is unclear. CDR3 length: 16 amino acids. V was pared by 0 bases and J by 2 bases, with 11 bases between. The germline gives CDR1 MNHNS, CDR2 SASEGT. The CDR3 spells CASSEASTVRNQPQHF. CDR3 bases: TGTGCCAGCAGTGAAGCATCTACGGTACGCAATCAGCCCCAGCATTTT.

The chain uses TRBV7-6 and TRBJ2-1, with 14 bases identical to TRBD2. With 0 bases clipped from V and 4 bases from J, the junction kept 5 bases outside the gene matches. The CDR3 is made up of 18 amino acids. Germline CDR1 reads SGHVS; CDR2 reads FNYEAQ. CDR3 sequence (DNA): TGTGCCAGCAGCTTAGCCGGGACTAGCGGGAGTGTATACAATGAGCAGTTCTTC. Encoded protein: CASSLAGTSGSVYNEQFF.

The chain employs TRBV7-8 and TRBJ2-3; D is ambiguous. Trimming took off 6 bases at V and 5 bases at J, with 12 bases between the two ends. This CDR3 has 13 residues. The germline gives CDR1 SGHVS, CDR2 FQNEAQ. CDR3 residues: CASRKEIVDTQYF. In DNA, the CDR3 is TGTGCCAGCAGAAAGGAGATTGTAGATACGCAGTATTTT.

This sequence joins TRBV19 and TRBJ1-5; unclear D gene. V was shortened by 3 bases and J by 4 bases, with 13 bases between the two germline ends. The germline V gene has CDR1 LNHDA and CDR2 SQIVND (reference sequence). The CDR3 has 15 amino acids. In nucleotides, the CDR3 is TGTGCCAGTAGTATCGCGGTCCAACAAAATCAGCCCCAGCATTTT. Protein sequence: CASSIAVQQNQPQHF.

The rearrangement joins TRBV7-2 to TRBJ1-6, with D perhaps TRBD1 (5 bases). CDR3 length: 15 residues. Looked up from germline, CDR1 is SGHTA and CDR2 is FQGNSA. Trimming stripped 1 base from V and 6 bases from J, with 10 bases between. In DNA, the CDR3 is TGTGCCAGCAGCTTAGACGGGGCGCTTAATTCACCCCTCCACTTT. Encoded protein: CASSLDGALNSPLHF.

This rearrangement joins TRBV5-1 to TRBJ2-2; 8 positions agree with TRBD1. The CDR3 sequence is 15 residues long. The V and J ends lost 3 bases and 7 bases, in that order; junction bases with no gene match: 8. Germline CDR1 SGHRS, CDR2 YFSETQ. CDR3 residues: CASSYLQGEVGELFF. CDR3 sequence (DNA): TGCGCCAGCAGCTACCTACAGGGGGAGGTCGGGGAGCTGTTTTTT.

The chain joins TRBV24-1 to TRBJ2-3; the match to TRBD2 covers 8 bases. Germline V CDR1 and CDR2: KGHDR, SFDVKD. This CDR3 spans 16 amino acids. After removal of 0 bases from V and 6 bases from J, the junction contained 7 bases not matched to a gene. Written as DNA, the CDR3 is TGTGCCACCAGTGATTTGCTACTCGGGGGGGTGGATACGCAGTATTTT. This gives the protein CATSDLLLGGVDTQYF.